A single TCR beta chain is shown here with its context. The germline gives CDR1 SGHTA, CDR2 FQGNSA. The CDR3 consists of 14 residues. V was clipped by 1 base and J by 8 bases; unmatched bases: 3. Together with a sample-barcoded 5' primer, a J-beta primer mix was included in a second PCR lasting about 7 to 11 cycles. In TCRdb, the 5' RACE reads were re-called with MiXCR into one record per CDR3 protein. The sample contains 540,000 or so distinct CDR3 sequences, less than 25% of which appear only once. The data were taken from a study of blood T cells in healthy people across ages. Each sample yielded at least 6 million isolated PBMCs. Total RNA, at least 5 micrograms per sample, came from PBMCs. This sample was shared with a second study, whose subject was T cells of mothers and their children. That report notes: cDNA synthesis used all extracted RNA, 1.5 ug per 15 ul. Microchimeric T cell clones that persisted were not detected.

The chain uses TRBV7-2 and TRBJ2-1; 9 bases agree with TRBD1. The receptor's source is a boy between 10 and 17 years old in good health. The sequencing sample was made of blood. The CDR3: CASSLDTGGYEQFF. CDR3 in DNA: TGTGCCAGCAGCTTAGATACAGGGGGCTATGAGCAGTTCTTC.